This T cell receptor (beta chain) was observed in a study of T cells in Graves' hyperthyroidism and ophthalmopathy. This clonotype was seen ten or more times. Its antigen is still unknown. Study results and caveats: Blood also held most thyroid clonotypes expanded beyond 0.001.

The germline CDR1 and CDR2 sequences are MNHEY and SMNVEV (reference sequence). The CDR3 runs 16 residues. Trimming at V came to 4 bases and at J to 0 bases, leaving 7 bases not matched to a gene. Researchers took RNA transcripts and amplified the TCR beta CDR3 regions from them. The TCR CDR3 was amplified in a first-round RT-PCR using the HTBI primer set. TCRdb re-called the multiplex PCR reads with MiXCR, one entry per CDR3 protein. The sample lists fewer than 900,000 distinct CDR3 sequences; 15% to 20% were seen once. Exclusion of patients followed from uncontrolled infection, other autoimmune disease, pregnancy or lactation.

The sequenced sample consisted of blood. The chain couples TRBV27 to TRBJ2-3, with 7 bases that match TRBD2. The clonotype comes from a young man with Graves' hyperthyroidism. DNA of the CDR3: TGTGCCAGCAGTTCCTTTAGCGGGCCGAGCACAGATACGCAGTATTTT. Protein sequence: CASSSFSGPSTDTQYF.